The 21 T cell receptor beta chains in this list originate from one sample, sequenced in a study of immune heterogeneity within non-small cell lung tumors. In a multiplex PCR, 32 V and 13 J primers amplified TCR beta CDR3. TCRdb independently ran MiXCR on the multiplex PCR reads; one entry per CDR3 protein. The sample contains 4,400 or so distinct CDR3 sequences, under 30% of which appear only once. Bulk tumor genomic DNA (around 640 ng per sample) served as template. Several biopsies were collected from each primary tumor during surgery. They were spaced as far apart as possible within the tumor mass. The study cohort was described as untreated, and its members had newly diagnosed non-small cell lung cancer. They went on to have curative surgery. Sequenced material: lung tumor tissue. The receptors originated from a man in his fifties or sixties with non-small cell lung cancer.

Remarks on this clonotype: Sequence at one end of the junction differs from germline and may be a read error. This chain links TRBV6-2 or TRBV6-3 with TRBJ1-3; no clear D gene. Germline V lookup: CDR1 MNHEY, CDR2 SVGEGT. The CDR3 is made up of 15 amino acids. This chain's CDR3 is CASRRKGVAGNTIYF. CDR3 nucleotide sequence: TGTGCAAGCAGGCGAAAGGGCGTCGCTGGAAACACCATATATTTT.

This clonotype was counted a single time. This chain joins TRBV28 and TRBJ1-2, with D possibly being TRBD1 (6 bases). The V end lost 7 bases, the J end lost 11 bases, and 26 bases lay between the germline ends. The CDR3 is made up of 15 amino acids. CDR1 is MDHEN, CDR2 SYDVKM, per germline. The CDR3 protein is CASTIVGGPRFGYTF. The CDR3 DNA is TGTGCCAGCACGATCGTGGGGGGGCCCCGCTTTGGATACACCTTC.

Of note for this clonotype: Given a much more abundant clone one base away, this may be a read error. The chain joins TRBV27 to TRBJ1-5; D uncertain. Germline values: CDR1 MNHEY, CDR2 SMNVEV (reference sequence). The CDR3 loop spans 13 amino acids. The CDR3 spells CATSFNFYRPQHF. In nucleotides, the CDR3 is TGTGCCACCAGTTTCAACTTTTATCGGCCCCAGCATTTT.

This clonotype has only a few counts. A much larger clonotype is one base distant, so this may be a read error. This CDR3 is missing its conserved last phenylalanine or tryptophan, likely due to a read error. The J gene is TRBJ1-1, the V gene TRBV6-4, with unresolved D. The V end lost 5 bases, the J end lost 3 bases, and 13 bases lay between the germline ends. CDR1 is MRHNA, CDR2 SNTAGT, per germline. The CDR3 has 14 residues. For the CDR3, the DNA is TGTGCCAGCAGTTACTTAAGCCCCCACACTGAAGCTTTCCTT. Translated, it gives CASSYLSPHTEAFL.

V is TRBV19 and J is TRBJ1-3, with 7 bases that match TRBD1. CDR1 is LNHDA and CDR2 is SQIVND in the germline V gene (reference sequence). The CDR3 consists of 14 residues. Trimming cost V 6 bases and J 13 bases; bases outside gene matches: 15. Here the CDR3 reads CASSTGASGNIIYF. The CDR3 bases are TGTGCCAGTAGCACAGGGGCATCTGGAAACATTATATATTTT.

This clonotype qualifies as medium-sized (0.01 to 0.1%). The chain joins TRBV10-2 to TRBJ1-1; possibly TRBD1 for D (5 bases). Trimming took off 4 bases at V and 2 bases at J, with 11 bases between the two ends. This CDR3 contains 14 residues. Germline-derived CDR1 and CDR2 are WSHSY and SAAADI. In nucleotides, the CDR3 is TGCGCCAGCAGTGTGGGTGGGGGTAACACTGAAGCTTTCTTT. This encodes CASSVGGGNTEAFF.

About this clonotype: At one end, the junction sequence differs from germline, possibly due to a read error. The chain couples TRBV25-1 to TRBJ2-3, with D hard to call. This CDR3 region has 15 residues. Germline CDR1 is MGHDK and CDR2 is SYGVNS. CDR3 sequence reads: CASNTSELRTDTHYF. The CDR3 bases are TGTGCCAGCAACACGTCGGAACTCCGCACAGATACGCATTATTTT.

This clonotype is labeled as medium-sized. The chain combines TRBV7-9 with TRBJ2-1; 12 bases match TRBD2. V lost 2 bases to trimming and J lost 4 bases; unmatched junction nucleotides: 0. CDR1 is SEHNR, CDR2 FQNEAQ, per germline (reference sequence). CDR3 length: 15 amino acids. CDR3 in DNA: TGTGCCAGCAGCTTACTAGCGGGAGGGTACAATGAGCAGTTCTTC. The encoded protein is CASSLLAGGYNEQFF.

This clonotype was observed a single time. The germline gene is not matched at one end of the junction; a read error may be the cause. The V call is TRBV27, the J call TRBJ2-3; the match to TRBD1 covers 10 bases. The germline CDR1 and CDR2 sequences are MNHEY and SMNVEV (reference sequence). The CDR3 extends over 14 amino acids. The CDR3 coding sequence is TGTGCCAGCAGAAGGACAGGGGGTGCAGACACGCAGTATTTT. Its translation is CASRRTGGADTQYF.

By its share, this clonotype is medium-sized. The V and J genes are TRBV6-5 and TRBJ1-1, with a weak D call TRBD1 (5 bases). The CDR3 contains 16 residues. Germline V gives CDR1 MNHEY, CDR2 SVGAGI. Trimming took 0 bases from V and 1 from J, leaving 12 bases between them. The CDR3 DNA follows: TGTGCCAGCAGTTACTCGAAGGGACGGAAGAACACTGAAGCTTTCTTT. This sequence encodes CASSYSKGRKNTEAFF.

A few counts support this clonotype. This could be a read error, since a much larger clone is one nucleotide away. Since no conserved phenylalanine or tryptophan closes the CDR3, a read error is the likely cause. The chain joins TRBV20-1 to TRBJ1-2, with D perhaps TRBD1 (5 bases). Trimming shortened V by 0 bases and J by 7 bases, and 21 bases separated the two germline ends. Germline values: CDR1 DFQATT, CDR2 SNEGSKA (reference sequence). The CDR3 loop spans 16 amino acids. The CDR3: CSARDSNWVSGGGYTL. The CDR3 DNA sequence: TGCAGTGCTAGAGATTCGAATTGGGTTTCGGGGGGTGGCTACACCCTC.

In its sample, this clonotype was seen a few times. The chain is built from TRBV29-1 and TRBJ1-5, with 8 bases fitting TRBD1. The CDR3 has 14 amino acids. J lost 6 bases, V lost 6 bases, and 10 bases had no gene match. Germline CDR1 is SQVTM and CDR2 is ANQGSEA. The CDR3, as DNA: TGCAGCGTCGTGACAGGGGTTATGGGTCAGCCCCAGCATTTT. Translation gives CSVVTGVMGQPQHF.

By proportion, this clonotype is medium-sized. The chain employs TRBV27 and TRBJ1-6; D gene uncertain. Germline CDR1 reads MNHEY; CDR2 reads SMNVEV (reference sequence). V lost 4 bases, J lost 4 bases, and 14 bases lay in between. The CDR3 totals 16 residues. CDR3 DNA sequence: TGTGCCAGCAGTTCCAACGTTCGGGGATATAATTCACCCCTCCACTTT. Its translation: CASSSNVRGYNSPLHF.

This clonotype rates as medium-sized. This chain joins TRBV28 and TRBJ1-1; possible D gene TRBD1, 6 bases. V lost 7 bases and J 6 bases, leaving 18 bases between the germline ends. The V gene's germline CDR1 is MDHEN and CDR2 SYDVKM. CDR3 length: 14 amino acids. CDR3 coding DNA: TGTGCCAGCACGAGGGGGGGCACAGGATCTGAAGCTTTCTTT. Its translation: CASTRGGTGSEAFF.

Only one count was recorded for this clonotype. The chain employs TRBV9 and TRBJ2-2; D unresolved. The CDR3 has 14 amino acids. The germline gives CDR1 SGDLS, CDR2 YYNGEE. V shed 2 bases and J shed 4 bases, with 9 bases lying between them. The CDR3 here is CASSVGPTTGELFF. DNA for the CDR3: TGTGCCAGCAGCGTCGGCCCGACCACCGGGGAGCTGTTTTTT. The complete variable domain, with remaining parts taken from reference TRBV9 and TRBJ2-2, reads DSGVTQTPKHLITATGQRVTLRCSPRSGDLSVYWYQQSLDQGLQFLIQYYNGEERAKGNILERFSAQQFPDLHSELNLSSLELGDSALYFCASSVGPTTGELFFGEGSRLTVL.

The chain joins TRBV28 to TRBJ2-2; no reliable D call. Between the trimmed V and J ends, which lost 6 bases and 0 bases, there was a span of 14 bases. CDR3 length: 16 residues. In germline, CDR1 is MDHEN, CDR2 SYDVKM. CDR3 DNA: TGTGCCAGCAGCCGACCGGGCTGTGCGAACACCGGGGAGCTGTTTTTT. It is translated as CASSRPGCANTGELFF.

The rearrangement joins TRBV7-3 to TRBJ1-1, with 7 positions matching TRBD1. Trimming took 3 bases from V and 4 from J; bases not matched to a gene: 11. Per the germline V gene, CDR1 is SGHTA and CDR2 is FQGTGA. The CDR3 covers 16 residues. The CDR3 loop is CASSFRGGGQGTEAFF. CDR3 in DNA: TGTGCCAGCAGCTTCAGGGGGGGGGGGCAGGGCACTGAAGCTTTCTTT.

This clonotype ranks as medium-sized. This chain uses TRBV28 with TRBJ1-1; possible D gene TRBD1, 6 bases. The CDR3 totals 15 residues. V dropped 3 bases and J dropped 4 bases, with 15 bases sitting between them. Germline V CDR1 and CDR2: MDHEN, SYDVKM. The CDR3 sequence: CASSFWGGLGTEAFF. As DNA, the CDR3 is TGTGCCAGCAGTTTCTGGGGGGGCCTGGGCACTGAAGCTTTCTTT.

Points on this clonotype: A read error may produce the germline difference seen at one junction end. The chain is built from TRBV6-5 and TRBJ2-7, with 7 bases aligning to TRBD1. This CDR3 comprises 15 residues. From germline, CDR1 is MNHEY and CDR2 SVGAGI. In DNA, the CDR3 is TGTGCCAGCAGTTACTCTGACAGGGTCATCGACGAGCGGTACTTC. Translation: CASSYSDRVIDERYF.

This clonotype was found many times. CDR3 region: CASSPGNPPTDTQYF. The DNA for the CDR3 is TGTGCCAGCAGCCCCGGGAACCCTCCCACAGATACGCAGTATTTT. The gene calls are TRBV6-4 and TRBJ2-3; possible D gene TRBD2, 5 bases. Germline V CDR1 and CDR2: MRHNA, SNTAGT. The CDR3 is made up of 15 amino acids. Deletions cut 6 bases from V and 2 bases from J, with 15 bases between.

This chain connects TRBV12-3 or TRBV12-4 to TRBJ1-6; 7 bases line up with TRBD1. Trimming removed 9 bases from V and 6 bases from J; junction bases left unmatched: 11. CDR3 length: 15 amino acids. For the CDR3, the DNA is TGTGCCAGTAGGGACAGACGGGCTTCTAATTCACCCCTCCACTTT. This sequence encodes CASRDRRASNSPLHF.